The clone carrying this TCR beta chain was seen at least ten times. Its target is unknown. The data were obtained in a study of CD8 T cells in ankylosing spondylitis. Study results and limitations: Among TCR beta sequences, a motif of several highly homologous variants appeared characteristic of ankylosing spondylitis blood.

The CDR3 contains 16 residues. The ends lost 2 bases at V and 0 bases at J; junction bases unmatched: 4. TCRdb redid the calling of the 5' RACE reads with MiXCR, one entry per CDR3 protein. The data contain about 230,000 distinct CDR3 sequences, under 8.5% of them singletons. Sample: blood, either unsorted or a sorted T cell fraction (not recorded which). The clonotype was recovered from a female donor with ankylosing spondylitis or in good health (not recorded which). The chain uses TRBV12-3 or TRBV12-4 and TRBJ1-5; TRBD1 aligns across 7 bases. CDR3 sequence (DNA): TGTGCCAGCAGTTTATTTGACAGGGTTAGCAATCAGCCCCAGCATTTT. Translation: CASSLFDRVSNQPQHF.